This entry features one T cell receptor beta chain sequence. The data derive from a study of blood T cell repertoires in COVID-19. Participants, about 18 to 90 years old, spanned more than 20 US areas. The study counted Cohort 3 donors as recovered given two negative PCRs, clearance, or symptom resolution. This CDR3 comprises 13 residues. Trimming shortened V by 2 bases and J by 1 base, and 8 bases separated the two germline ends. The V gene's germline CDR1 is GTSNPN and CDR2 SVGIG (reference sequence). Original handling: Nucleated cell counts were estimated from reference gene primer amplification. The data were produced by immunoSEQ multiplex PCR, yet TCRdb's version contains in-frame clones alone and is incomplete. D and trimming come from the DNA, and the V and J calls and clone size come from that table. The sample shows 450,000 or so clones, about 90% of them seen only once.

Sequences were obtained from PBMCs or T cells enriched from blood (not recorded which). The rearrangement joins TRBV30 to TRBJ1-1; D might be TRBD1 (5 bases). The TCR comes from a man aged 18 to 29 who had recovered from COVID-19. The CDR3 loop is CAWSSDRNTEAFF. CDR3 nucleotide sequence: TGTGCCTGGAGTTCCGACAGGAACACTGAAGCTTTCTTT.